Given below is one T cell receptor (beta chain) in context. There is no known antigen for this receptor. Qualities for individual bases were not recorded, and no much larger clone is one base off. TCR alpha and beta chain libraries were amplified separately from the second PCR step onward. The CMV status of each donor was determined by measuring IFNgamma production from CD4+ T cells after fresh PBMCs had been stimulated overnight with CMV viral lysate. Using Miltenyi beads, CD4 T cells were first positively selected, and CD8 T cells were then positively selected from the CD4-negative fraction. Cells stained for CD3, CD4, CD8, CD45RA, CD27 and a live/dead dye were sorted on a BD Aria II into four subsets by CD45RA and CD27. Blood came from a few healthy volunteers, each fractionated into CD4 and CD8 T cells and then into four differentiation subsets. Around 130 ml of peripheral blood was drawn per donor, and PBMC were isolated by Ficoll-Paque PLUS density-gradient centrifugation. Sorted cells were lysed in RLT buffer, and RNA was extracted with a Qiagen RNeasy kit and stored at -80°C.

This sample was included in a study of naive and memory T cell subsets (dated by TCRdb to the late 2010s). Regarding the study in general: The study applied an open-source, UMI-based TCR alpha and beta sequencing pipeline to sorted naive and memory peripheral blood T cell subsets. The functional CMV T cell responses agreed completely with IgG serology results. RNA was DNase-treated and reverse transcribed with TCR constant-region primers, mostly using SuperScript III. Results the study describes overall, beyond this receptor: In both CD4 and CD8 cells, the Gini index increased while Shannon and inverse Simpson diversity decreased from naive through CM, EM and EMRA. A power law was followed by TCR abundance, with an exponent that differed between naive and memory subsets but was consistent across the three individuals. Naive repertoires, especially CD8, contained a few larger clonotypes, possibly memory cells re-expressing CD45RA. Single alpha or beta chain sequences, rather than paired alpha/beta receptors, were used to define clonotypes. The repertoire findings for the naive and memory subsets could not be validated against a ground truth because none was available. Once error correction was done, more than 95% of naive TCR sequences showed up just once, which made the naive abundance distributions much steeper than those of the memory subsets. RNA-based TCR counts may be influenced by expression changes linked to T cell activation and differentiation.

The receptor library was made with UMI-ligation and nested PCR. An equimolar mix of two oligonucleotides covering both TRBC1 and TRBC2 was used as the beta constant-region primer. T4 RNA ligase 1 ligated a single-stranded oligonucleotide carrying the SP2 primer and a 12-nucleotide UMI to the cDNA 3' end. Four rounds of PCR, combining the SP2 primer with nested alpha and beta constant-region primers, were used to amplify the ligated cDNA. Incubation of the ligation reaction was carried out at 16 degrees C for about 18-24 hours. PCR2 was usually performed as a SYBR Green qPCR and halted at a preset threshold so that over-amplification would not occur. Agencourt AMPure XP magnetic beads were used for all purifications after the first. Library amounts were measured by Qubit and library quality was assessed on a TapeStation, where the main peak was expected at around 650 bp. The pooled libraries were sequenced on an Illumina MiSeq using v2 2x251 paired-end kits, which usually yielded roughly 0.95-2.1 million reads per sample. Each sample library was pooled at approximately 4.2 nM, and about 4.5-7.5% PhiX was included to improve cluster recognition. Per the source publication's procedure: V and J genes were assigned to Demultiplexor-processed FASTQ reads by Decombinator through tag matching, with a single base-pair mismatch being allowed. Collapsinator used UMIs to correct both sequencing errors and frequency errors arising from PCR heterogeneity. CDR3Translator translated TCRs and extracted CDR3s from the conserved cysteine to the FGXG phenylalanine, flagging non-productive sequences. Gini, Shannon entropy and inverse Simpson indices were calculated on repertoires that had been subsampled to equal numbers of UMI-defined TCRs. Within the linear range, a power law was fitted by maximum likelihood to the distributions of clonotype abundance. On one naive CD8 sample, the pipeline and MIGEC gave similar UMI counts, unique TCR numbers and clonal distributions. In one analysis, naive TCRs also found in any memory subset of the same donor were removed from the naive repertoire. Repertoires were searched for some 7,000 CMV-associated CDR3 sequences compiled from VDJdb and a published dataset. Starting from the raw public reads, TCRdb applied fastp trimming at Q25, assembled clones with MiXCR and retained in-frame beta chains. CDR3 protein sequences are deduplicated, and each keeps its most common genes and DNA. These V and J calls originate from TCRdb's pipeline instead of the authors' own analysis. In all, the sample holds under 150,000 distinct CDR3 sequences, and around 15% of those were seen once. The ten largest clonotypes hold more than 0.13% of the sample.

Clipping removes 0 bases from V and 3 bases from J, with 4 as the unmatched junction base count. CDR1 and CDR2 are read off the germline V gene as SGHRS and YFSETQ. Including the terminal cysteine and phenylalanine, the CDR3 comprises 15 residues. The DNA shown is the 45-base CDR3, in frame from base 1. The sequencing input was naive CD4+ T cells from blood. The sample's cell subset or site label is to be understood as: naive T cells, CD45RA high CD27+. The receptor chain draws on TRBV5-1 and TRBJ2-7; 9 bases in between match TRBD2. The receptor was isolated from a human donor in good health. The CDR3 region has the sequence CASSLAAGGFYEQYF. The DNA sequence reads TGCGCCAGCAGCTTGGCAGCGGGAGGATTCTACGAGCAGTACTTC.